This T cell receptor (beta chain) appears in the sequencing data of a study of OX40 agonist ivuxolimab in advanced cancers. Study background: Patients received intravenous ivuxolimab every 2 weeks at 0.01 to 10 mg/kg. The dose-escalation cohort was around 83% male, with a mean age of about 60 years, ranging roughly 23 to 90.

Germline V gene data show CDR1 as LNHDA and CDR2 as SQIVND (reference sequence). V dropped 6 bases and J dropped 0; count of bases not matched to a gene: 4. CDR3 length equals 15 residues. Only in-frame clones appear in the TCRdb table, and some are missing; sequencing was by immunoSEQ multiplex PCR. The table has tens of thousands of clones, 85% to 95% seen once. This sequence joins TRBV19 and TRBJ1-5, with 8 bases lining up with TRBD1. The starting material was CD4+ or CD8+ T cells sorted from blood, obtained in a trial of the OX40 agonist ivuxolimab. The clonotype was recovered from an adult with an advanced solid tumor such as melanoma, head and neck, liver or kidney cancer. The CDR3 protein is CASRGQEYSNQPQHF. In DNA, the CDR3 is TGTGCCAGTAGGGGACAGGAATATAGCAATCAGCCCCAGCATTTT.